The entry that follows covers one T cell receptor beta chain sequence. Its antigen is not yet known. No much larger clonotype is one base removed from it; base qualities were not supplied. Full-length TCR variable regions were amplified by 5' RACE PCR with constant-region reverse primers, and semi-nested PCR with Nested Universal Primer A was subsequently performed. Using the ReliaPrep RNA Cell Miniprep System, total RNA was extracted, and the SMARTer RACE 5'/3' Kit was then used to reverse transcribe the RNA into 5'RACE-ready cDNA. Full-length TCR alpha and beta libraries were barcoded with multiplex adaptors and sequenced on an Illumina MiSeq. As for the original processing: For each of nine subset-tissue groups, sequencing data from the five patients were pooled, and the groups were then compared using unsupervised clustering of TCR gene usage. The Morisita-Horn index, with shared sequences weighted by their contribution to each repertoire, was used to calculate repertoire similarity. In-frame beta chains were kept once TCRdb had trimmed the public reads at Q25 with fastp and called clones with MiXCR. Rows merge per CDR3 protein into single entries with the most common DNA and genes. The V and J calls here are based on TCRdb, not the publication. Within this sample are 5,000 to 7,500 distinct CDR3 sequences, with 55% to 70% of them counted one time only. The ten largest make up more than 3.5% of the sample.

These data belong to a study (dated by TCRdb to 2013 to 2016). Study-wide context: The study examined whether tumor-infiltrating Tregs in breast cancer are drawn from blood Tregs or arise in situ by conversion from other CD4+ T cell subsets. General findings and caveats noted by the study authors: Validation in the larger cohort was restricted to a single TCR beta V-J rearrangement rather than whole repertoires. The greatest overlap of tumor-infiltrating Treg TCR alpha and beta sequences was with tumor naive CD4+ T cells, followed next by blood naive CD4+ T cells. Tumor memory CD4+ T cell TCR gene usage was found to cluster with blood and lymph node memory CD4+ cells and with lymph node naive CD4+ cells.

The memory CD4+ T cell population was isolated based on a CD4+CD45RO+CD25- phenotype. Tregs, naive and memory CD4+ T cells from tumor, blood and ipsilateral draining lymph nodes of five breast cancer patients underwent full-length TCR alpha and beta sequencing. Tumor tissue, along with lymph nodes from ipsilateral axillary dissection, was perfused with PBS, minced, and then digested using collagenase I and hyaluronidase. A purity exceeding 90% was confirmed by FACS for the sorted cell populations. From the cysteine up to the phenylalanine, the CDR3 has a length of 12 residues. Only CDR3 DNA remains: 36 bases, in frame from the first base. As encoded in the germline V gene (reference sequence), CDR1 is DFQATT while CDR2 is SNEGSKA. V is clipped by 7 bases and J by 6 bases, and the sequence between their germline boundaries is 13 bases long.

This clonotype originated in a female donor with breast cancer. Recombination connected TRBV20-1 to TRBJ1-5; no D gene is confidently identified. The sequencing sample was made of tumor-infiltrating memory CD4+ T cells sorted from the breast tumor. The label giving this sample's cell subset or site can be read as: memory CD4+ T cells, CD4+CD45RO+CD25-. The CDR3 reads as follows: CSVVRWGQPQHF. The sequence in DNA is TGCAGTGTAGTCCGCTGGGGTCAGCCCCAGCATTTT.